The clone carrying this T cell receptor (beta chain) is categorized as medium-sized. Its antigen is still unknown. These data originate in a study of T cell repertoires in aging, cancer and after chemotherapy. Study background: The full dataset contained several million TCR reads. Study findings and constraints: Rebound thymic output was suggested by rising median generation probability during chemotherapy in each cancer cohort. No conclusions about immunological memory after chemotherapy can be drawn from the repertoire data. Untreated cancer patients had significantly lower blood TCR diversity than age-matched healthy donors.

A mixed TRB-A/B primer pool amplified rearranged TRB by multiplex touch-down PCR. TCRdb passed the multiplex PCR reads through MiXCR, listing each CDR3 protein once. The table includes roughly 2,500 distinct CDR3 sequences, around a quarter detected once. TCR beta rearrangements were amplified from peripheral blood genomic DNA. This receptor was identified in a human donor in good health. The sequencing sample was made of blood.

The CDR3 DNA reads TGTGCCAGCAGTGTTAGCGGGGTTGGCTACAATGAGCAGTTCTTC. It encodes CASSVSGVGYNEQFF. The chain combines TRBV6-1 with TRBJ2-1, with 8 bases identical to TRBD2. CDR3 length: 15 residues. Trimming removed 4 bases from V and 3 bases from J; junction bases left unmatched: 5. The germline CDR1 and CDR2 sequences are MNHNS and SASEGT.